One sample yielded the 14 T cell receptor beta chains listed below, sequenced in a study of blood T cell repertoires in COVID-19 (TCRdb year 2020). The receptor library was made with the immunoSEQ multiplex PCR assay. Sourced from immuneACCESS, this table was stored by TCRdb with only in-frame sequences that have V and J called. A share of the clones is absent; for the studies checked, an unresolved V gene accounts for under half, and the remainder has no known explanation. This sample holds more than 15,000 clones; about 90% were observed only once. Roughly 3.7% of the sample rests with the top ten. Material for sequencing was peripheral blood. The origin of the receptors is a human donor in a cohort sampled during active COVID-19.

The chain carries TRBV7-9 and TRBJ1-2; weak D call: TRBD1 (5 bases). The V end lost 3 bases, the J end lost 5 bases, and 13 bases lay between the germline ends. CDR1 and CDR2 (germline): SEHNR, FQNEAQ (reference sequence). The CDR3 extends over 14 amino acids. CDR3 region: CASSLMGGGYGYTF. In nucleotides, the CDR3 is TGTGCCAGCAGCTTGATGGGGGGAGGGTATGGCTACACCTTC.

The J gene is TRBJ2-7, the V gene TRBV5-5; tentatively, D is TRBD2 (6 bases). CDR1 SGHKS and CDR2 YYEKEE come from the germline V gene (reference sequence). V gave up 0 bases and J gave up 2 bases, with 12 bases separating them. The CDR3 extends over 15 amino acids. The CDR3 sequence: CASSLAAGTAYEQYF. CDR3 in DNA: TGTGCCAGCAGCTTGGCCGCGGGGACGGCCTACGAGCAGTACTTC.

The V call is TRBV5-4, the J call TRBJ1-1; 8 bases fit TRBD1. This CDR3 region has 16 residues. J was trimmed by 0 bases and V by 3 bases; bases with no gene match: 7. CDR1 SGHNT and CDR2 YYREEE come from the germline V gene (reference sequence). The CDR3 DNA reads TGTGCCAGCAGCTCGAAAGACAGGGGTATGAACACTGAAGCTTTCTTT. Translation: CASSSKDRGMNTEAFF. Full variable domain (missing parts from reference TRBV5-4 and TRBJ1-1): ETGVTQSPTHLIKTRGQQVTLRCSSQSGHNTVSWYQQALGQGPQFIFQYYREEENGRGNFPPRFSGLQFPNYSSELNVNALELDDSALYLCASSSKDRGMNTEAFFGQGTRLTVV.

This sequence joins TRBV10-3 and TRBJ2-2, with D possibly matching TRBD2 (5 bases). Germline assignment: CDR1 ENHRY and CDR2 SYGVKD. This CDR3 is 15 amino acids long. With 3 bases removed from V and 1 base from J, the gap between germline ends came to 9 bases. The CDR3 coding sequence is TGTGCCATCAGTGAAGCGGAAATGAACACCGGGGAGCTGTTTTTT. Its protein product is CAISEAEMNTGELFF.

This chain joins TRBV7-9 and TRBJ2-7; 9 bases agree with TRBD1. Trimming took 7 bases from V and 9 from J; bases not matched to a gene: 13. CDR1 and CDR2 (germline): SEHNR, FQNEAQ (reference sequence). This CDR3 has 14 residues. CDR3 nucleotides: TGTGCCAGCATCGCCGGGACAGGGCCCTTAGGGCAGTACTTC. It translates to CASIAGTGPLGQYF. Full variable domain (remainder filled in from reference TRBV7-9 and TRBJ2-7): DTGVSQNPRHKITKRGQNVTFRCDPISEHNRLYWYRQTLGQGPEFLTYFQNEAQLEKSRLLSDRFSAERPKGSFSTLEIQRTEQGDSAMYLCASIAGTGPLGQYFGPGTRLTVT.

The chain is built from TRBV6-1 and TRBJ2-7; D possibly corresponds to TRBD2 (5 bases). Germline V CDR1 and CDR2: MNHNS, SASEGT. This CDR3 contains 15 residues. V lost 3 bases and J lost 2, with 14 bases in between. CDR3 loop: CASSDLFHGAYEQYF. The CDR3 nucleotides read TGTGCCAGCAGTGATTTATTCCACGGGGCCTACGAGCAGTACTTC.

The chain links TRBV15 to TRBJ1-3, with D perhaps matching TRBD1 (6 bases). The germline CDR1 and CDR2 sequences are LNHNV and YYDKDF (reference sequence). V lost 0 bases to trimming and J lost 0 bases, with 6 bases between them. The CDR3 length is 15 residues. CDR3 bases: TGTGCCACCAGCAGAGACAGGGGCTCTGGAAACACCATATATTTT. Encoded protein: CATSRDRGSGNTIYF.

The J gene is TRBJ2-1, the V gene TRBV10-3, with D possibly being TRBD1 (8 bases). V lost 8 bases to trimming and J lost 7 bases, with 15 bases between them. Germline V lookup: CDR1 ENHRY, CDR2 SYGVKD. The CDR3 has 13 amino acids. The CDR3 DNA follows: TGTGCCATCGCGAAACAGGGGGGGAATGAGCAGTTCTTC. Translation gives CAIAKQGGNEQFF.

The sample holds one count of this clone. The chain employs TRBV12-5 and TRBJ2-3; D call uncertain. Germline V gene lookup returns CDR1 LGHNT and CDR2 FRNRAP. The CDR3 covers 13 residues. Trimming pared 0 bases from V and 3 bases from J, leaving 4 bases between. In DNA, the CDR3 is TGTGCTAGTGGTTTGGTCAATACAGATACGCAGTATTTT. This translates into CASGLVNTDTQYF.

The V call is TRBV27, the J call TRBJ1-1; D is perhaps TRBD1 (6 bases). The CDR3 covers 15 residues. The V end lost 5 bases, the J end lost 4 bases, and 17 bases lay between the germline ends. From germline, CDR1 is MNHEY and CDR2 SMNVEV (reference sequence). Written as DNA, the CDR3 is TGTGCCAGCAGTCCCCCCGGCCTCAGGGGCACTGAAGCTTTCTTT. Residues: CASSPPGLRGTEAFF.

V and J are TRBV9 and TRBJ2-1; 7 nucleotides align to TRBD2. The CDR3 covers 15 residues. Germline loops: CDR1 SGDLS, CDR2 YYNGEE. After removal of 5 bases from V and 0 bases from J, the junction contained 5 bases not matched to a gene. Here the CDR3 DNA reads TGTGCCAGCAGTAGCGGGCCTCTCTCCTACAATGAGCAGTTCTTC. Translation gives CASSSGPLSYNEQFF.

This clone was counted once. This chain links TRBV6-1 with TRBJ1-3; 9 positions agree with TRBD1. The length of the CDR3 is 17 residues. Germline-derived CDR1 and CDR2 are MNHNS and SASEGT. With V trimmed by 3 bases and J by 0 bases, 6 bases remained unmatched. The CDR3 spells CASSEKGQGHSGNTIYF. Here the CDR3 DNA reads TGTGCCAGCAGTGAGAAGGGACAGGGACACTCTGGAAACACCATATATTTT.

The chain uses TRBV6-5 and TRBJ2-1, with D maybe TRBD2 (5 bases). Germline CDR1 MNHEY, CDR2 SVGAGI. Between the trimmed V and J ends, which lost 4 bases and 13 bases, there was a span of 14 bases. The CDR3 runs 12 residues. In DNA form, the CDR3 reads TGTGCCAGCAGTTCCCCCGGGATGTTTCAGTTCTTC. Its translation: CASSSPGMFQFF.

The chain carries TRBV4-1 and TRBJ1-6, with D hard to call. The CDR3 loop spans 17 amino acids. The germline V gene encodes CDR1 MGHRA and CDR2 YSYEKL. The V and J ends lost 0 bases and 10 bases respectively, with 19 bases between them. The CDR3 DNA sequence: TGCGCCAGCAGCCAAGATCAAACAAGTCCCCCGAGGTCACCCCTCCACTTT. Translating it yields CASSQDQTSPPRSPLHF.